What follows are 32 T cell receptor beta chains derived from one specimen sequenced in a study of blood T cell repertoires in COVID-19. The assay was immunoSEQ multiplex PCR, and TCRdb's table has in-frame clones only and misses some. In the table there are 90,000 to 100,000 clones, more than 70% of which are singletons. Material: peripheral blood. The receptors come from a middle-aged man with COVID-19, enrolled during active disease.

The chain carries TRBV30 and TRBJ2-7; 8 bases fit TRBD2. The CDR3 length is 14 residues. CDR1 is GTSNPN, CDR2 SVGIG, per germline (reference sequence). Trimming removed 5 bases from V and 0 bases from J; junction bases left unmatched: 6. CDR3 coding DNA: TGTGCCTGGGGCGGCGGGGGGTCCTCCTACGAGCAGTACTTC. Translated, it gives CAWGGGGSSYEQYF.

The genes are TRBV5-4 and TRBJ2-7; 8 bases line up with TRBD1. Germline V CDR1 and CDR2: SGHNT, YYREEE (reference sequence). Trimming removed 4 bases from V and 2 bases from J; junction bases left unmatched: 8. The CDR3 covers 15 residues. The CDR3 spells CASSDRGIPPYEQYF. In nucleotides, the CDR3 is TGTGCCAGCAGCGACAGGGGAATCCCCCCCTACGAGCAGTACTTC.

The rearrangement joins TRBV5-4 to TRBJ1-4; a weak D match, TRBD1 (6 bases). Germline assignment: CDR1 SGHNT and CDR2 YYREEE (reference sequence). Trimming took 2 bases from V and 7 from J, leaving 12 bases between them. CDR3 size: 14 residues. The CDR3 loop reads CASSLGRGTEKLFF. In nucleotides, the CDR3 is TGTGCCAGCAGCTTAGGCAGGGGAACTGAAAAACTGTTTTTT.

The V gene is TRBV24-1, the J gene TRBJ2-5; perhaps TRBD1 as D (6 bases). Germline V gene data show CDR1 as KGHDR and CDR2 as SFDVKD. V lost 3 bases and J lost 0, with 10 bases in between. This CDR3 is 15 amino acids long. The CDR3 loop reads CATSDEGHNQETQYF. Written as DNA, the CDR3 is TGTGCCACCAGTGATGAGGGACACAACCAAGAGACCCAGTACTTC.

This sequence joins TRBV18 and TRBJ2-1; a possible D gene is TRBD1 (5 bases). Looked up from germline, CDR1 is KGHSH and CDR2 is LQKENI. With 2 bases removed from V and 10 bases from J, the gap between germline ends came to 9 bases. CDR3 length equals 12 residues. CDR3 in DNA: TGTGCCAGCTCACCAGGTCAGGGAGAGCAGTTCTTC. It specifies CASSPGQGEQFF.

The J gene is TRBJ1-2, the V gene TRBV5-4; 7 bases agree with TRBD1. Trimming at V came to 4 bases and at J to 4 bases, leaving 4 bases not matched to a gene. CDR3 length: 13 residues. Germline V CDR1 and CDR2: SGHNT, YYREEE (reference sequence). The CDR3, as DNA: TGTGCCAGCAGCCGGGACAGTCTCTATGGCTACACCTTC. Its protein product is CASSRDSLYGYTF.

The gene calls are TRBV4-3 and TRBJ1-2; D ambiguous. This CDR3 spans 16 amino acids. The V end lost 0 bases, the J end lost 5 bases, and 16 bases lay between the germline ends. Germline CDR1 reads LGHNA; CDR2 reads YSLEER. The CDR3 bases are TGCGCCAGCAGCCAAGATACCCACGGAGCCCTTTATGGCTACACCTTC. It encodes CASSQDTHGALYGYTF.

The V and J genes are TRBV5-5 and TRBJ1-1; D gene uncertain. V was clipped by 1 base and J by 4 bases, with 11 bases between them. This CDR3 comprises 14 residues. From germline, CDR1 is SGHKS and CDR2 YYEKEE (reference sequence). The CDR3 loop is CASSLIWGGTEAFF. The CDR3 coding sequence is TGTGCCAGCAGCTTGATTTGGGGAGGCACTGAAGCTTTCTTT.

This chain connects TRBV7-3 to TRBJ2-4, with 7 nucleotides matching TRBD1. J lost 0 bases, V lost 0 bases, and 11 bases had no gene match. This CDR3 region has 19 residues. The germline CDR1 and CDR2 sequences are SGHTA and FQGTGA. In nucleotides, the CDR3 is TGTGCCAGCAGCTTAACTCGCGTACAGGGGCCCTTAGCCAAAAACATTCAGTACTTC. Translating it yields CASSLTRVQGPLAKNIQYF.

The chain links TRBV3-1 (or the pseudogene TRBV3-2) to TRBJ2-7; 8 bases are a match to TRBD1. After removal of 3 bases from V and 1 base from J, the junction contained 8 bases not matched to a gene. Germline CDR1 and CDR2: LGHDT and YNNKEL (reference sequence). The CDR3 runs 16 residues. The CDR3 region is CASSQALQGGSYEQYF. Written as DNA, the CDR3 is TGTGCCAGCAGCCAGGCTCTACAGGGGGGATCCTACGAGCAGTACTTC.

This chain uses TRBV7-2 with TRBJ2-3; a possible D gene is TRBD2 (5 bases). Trimming took 1 base from V and 1 from J, leaving 9 bases between them. The CDR3 is 15 residues long. Germline V gene sequence: CDR1 SGHTA, CDR2 FQGNSA. CDR3 bases: TGTGCCAGCAGCTTAGGACTACTAGGCACAGATACGCAGTATTTT. As protein: CASSLGLLGTDTQYF.

The chain carries TRBV24-1 and TRBJ2-7; D not certain. The CDR3 is 12 residues long. Trimming shortened V by 3 bases and J by 5 bases, and 7 bases separated the two germline ends. CDR1 is KGHDR, CDR2 SFDVKD, per germline. The CDR3 sequence: CATSDTHDEQYF. CDR3 sequence (DNA): TGTGCCACCAGTGATACTCACGACGAGCAGTACTTC.

The rearrangement joins TRBV7-9 to TRBJ1-2; 9 positions match TRBD1. The germline V gene encodes CDR1 SEHNR and CDR2 FQNEAQ (reference sequence). V dropped 3 bases and J dropped 9; count of bases not matched to a gene: 8. The CDR3 is made up of 14 amino acids. CDR3 nucleotides: TGTGCCAGCAGCTTCCACAGGGGGCGTGATAGCTACACCTTC. Residues: CASSFHRGRDSYTF.

The J gene is TRBJ1-4, the V gene TRBV11-2; unclear D gene. V gave up 5 bases and J gave up 1 base, with 8 bases separating them. CDR1 is SGHAT, CDR2 FQNNGV, per germline. CDR3 length equals 14 residues. DNA of the CDR3: TGTGCCAGCAGCCCCGACATAACTAATGAAAAACTGTTTTTT. Protein sequence: CASSPDITNEKLFF.

V usage is TRBV9 and J usage is TRBJ1-3; D gene uncertain. CDR3 size: 15 residues. Trimming cost V 0 bases and J 9 bases, with 16 bases left between them. Germline V gene lookup returns CDR1 SGDLS and CDR2 YYNGEE. The CDR3 nucleotides are TGTGCCAGCAGCGTAGGAGGTCAGTCAGTAGCCACCATATATTTT. Protein sequence: CASSVGGQSVATIYF.

This chain uses TRBV23-1 with TRBJ1-6, with 9 bases identical to TRBD1. TRBV23-1 is given ORF status, its function remaining uncertain. The CDR3 consists of 14 residues. J lost 7 bases, V lost 10 bases, and 8 bases had no gene match. This CDR3 reads CAKTLGTGNSPLHF. As DNA, the CDR3 is TGCGCCAAAACGCTTGGGACAGGGAATTCACCCCTCCACTTT.

The V gene is TRBV7-2, the J gene TRBJ1-3; possibly TRBD1 for D (5 bases). Trimming took off 5 bases at V and 0 bases at J, with 11 bases between the two ends. The CDR3 length is 15 residues. Germline CDR1 reads SGHTA; CDR2 reads FQGNSA. CDR3 residues: CASSPIRVSGNTIYF. CDR3 nucleotide sequence: TGTGCCAGCAGCCCGATCAGGGTCTCTGGAAACACCATATATTTT.

This clone was recorded a few times. The chain recombines TRBV29-1 with TRBJ1-2; possible D gene TRBD1, 6 bases. This CDR3 spans 11 amino acids. V lost 3 bases to trimming and J lost 6 bases, with 8 bases between them. The V gene's germline CDR1 is SQVTM and CDR2 ANQGSEA. The CDR3 reads CSVEGADGYTF. For the CDR3, the DNA is TGCAGCGTTGAGGGGGCGGATGGCTACACCTTC.

CDR3 in DNA: TGTGCCAGCAGCCTGAACAGGAACACTGAAGCTTTCTTT. The encoded protein is CASSLNRNTEAFF. The chain employs TRBV7-2 and TRBJ1-1; no clear D. The CDR3 spans 13 residues. Germline loops: CDR1 SGHTA, CDR2 FQGNSA. V was pared by 5 bases and J by 1 base, with 8 bases between. Supplemented by reference TRBV7-2 and TRBJ1-1, the full variable domain reads GAGVSQSPSNKVTEKGKDVELRCDPISGHTALYWYRQSLGQGLEFLIYFQGNSAPDKSGLPSDRFSAERTGGSVSTLTIQRTQQEDSAVYLCASSLNRNTEAFFGQGTRLTVV.

V is TRBV9 and J is TRBJ2-3; 8 nucleotides line up with TRBD2. V shed 0 bases and J 2 bases; nucleotides not matched to a gene: 5. Germline CDR1 SGDLS, CDR2 YYNGEE. This CDR3 is built from 16 residues. CDR3 protein: CASSVGVAGNTDTQYF. The CDR3 bases are TGTGCCAGCAGCGTAGGGGTAGCGGGAAACACAGATACGCAGTATTTT.

The rearrangement links TRBV7-2 to TRBJ1-1; TRBD1 aligns across 9 bases. V trimming: 5 bases; J trimming: 5 bases; junction bases outside the gene matches: 9. This CDR3 comprises 15 residues. Germline CDR1 SGHTA, CDR2 FQGNSA. This CDR3 reads CASSITGGSGTEAFF. CDR3 DNA: TGTGCCAGCAGCATTACAGGGGGCTCGGGAACTGAAGCTTTCTTT. The entire variable domain, with the rest obtained from reference TRBV7-2 and TRBJ1-1, is as follows: GAGVSQSPSNKVTEKGKDVELRCDPISGHTALYWYRQSLGQGLEFLIYFQGNSAPDKSGLPSDRFSAERTGGSVSTLTIQRTQQEDSAVYLCASSITGGSGTEAFFGQGTRLTVV.

The chain employs TRBV10-2 and TRBJ1-1; tentatively, D is TRBD1 (5 bases). V lost 3 bases and J lost 1, with 15 bases in between. CDR1 and CDR2 from the germline V gene are WSHSY and SAAADI. The CDR3 loop spans 16 amino acids. DNA of the CDR3: TGCGCCAGCAGTGAAGCGGGGGGACGGGGGAACACTGAAGCTTTCTTT. Protein: CASSEAGGRGNTEAFF.

The V call is TRBV2, the J call TRBJ2-5; D remains ambiguous. The V end was cut by 11 bases, the J end by 5 bases, with 18 bases between. Germline V gene sequence: CDR1 SNHLY, CDR2 FYNNEI. CDR3 length: 13 amino acids. The CDR3 region is CADCGLDGETQYF. The DNA for the CDR3 is TGTGCCGACTGTGGTTTGGATGGGGAGACCCAGTACTTC.

V is TRBV5-1 and J is TRBJ1-2, with 8 positions matching TRBD1. With V trimmed by 4 bases and J by 8 bases, 13 bases remained unmatched. CDR1 is SGHRS, CDR2 YFSETQ, per germline. This CDR3 is built from 15 residues. The CDR3 is CASSPETGEVSGYTF. In DNA form, the CDR3 reads TGCGCCAGCAGCCCCGAGACAGGGGAAGTGAGCGGCTACACCTTC.

This clone was counted a single time. This chain joins TRBV5-1 and TRBJ2-7; TRBD1 matches at 7 bases. V trimming: 0 bases; J trimming: 5 bases; junction bases outside the gene matches: 11. The CDR3 totals 16 residues. Germline lookup yields CDR1 SGHRS and CDR2 YFSETQ. CDR3 bases: TGCGCCAGCAGCTTGGCCGGGGACAGTTCAAGGCACGAGCAGTACTTC. As protein: CASSLAGDSSRHEQYF.

This clone was observed a few times. The V and J genes are TRBV27 and TRBJ2-2; unclear D gene. Trimming left V 2 bases short and J 4 bases short, with 14 bases between. This CDR3 has 16 amino acids. The germline gives CDR1 MNHEY, CDR2 SMNVEV (reference sequence). This CDR3 is CASSLVGLTPTGELFF. CDR3 DNA: TGTGCCAGCAGTTTAGTTGGGCTGACACCCACCGGGGAGCTGTTTTTT.

The chain joins TRBV21-1 to TRBJ2-7; the D call in the table, TRBD2, was not verified against the DNA. TRBV21-1 is a pseudogene locus. This CDR3 has 14 amino acids. The CDR3 is CASSKAASSYEQYF. The CDR3 coding sequence is TGTGCCAGCAGCAAAGCAGCAAGCTCCTACGAGCAGTACTTC.

The chain employs TRBV19 and TRBJ2-3; weak D call: TRBD2 (5 bases). This CDR3 has 14 residues. Deletions cut 4 bases from V and 1 base from J, with 9 bases between. Germline V gene sequence: CDR1 LNHDA, CDR2 SQIVND (reference sequence). CDR3 in DNA: TGTGCCAGTAGTAGTGGGCGGGGCACAGATACGCAGTATTTT. Translated, it gives CASSSGRGTDTQYF.

This sequence joins TRBV29-1 and TRBJ1-2; 9 bases map to TRBD1. The J segment lost 6 bases and the V segment lost 7 bases, leaving 3 bases of the junction unmatched. CDR1 and CDR2 from the germline V gene are SQVTM and ANQGSEA. The CDR3 extends over 11 amino acids. The CDR3 here is CSAGTGNGYTF. Written as DNA, the CDR3 is TGCAGCGCCGGGACAGGGAATGGCTACACCTTC.

The sample holds a few counts of this clone. The rearrangement joins TRBV27 to TRBJ1-2, with 7 bases aligning to TRBD1. Germline CDR1 MNHEY, CDR2 SMNVEV (reference sequence). This CDR3 has 16 residues. J gave up 2 bases and V 3 bases, and 9 bases lay outside the gene matches. The CDR3 spells CASSFSPMTGNYGYTF. CDR3 coding DNA: TGTGCCAGCAGTTTCTCCCCCATGACAGGGAACTATGGCTACACCTTC.

The V call is TRBV2, the J call TRBJ1-2, with D unresolved. The CDR3 totals 11 residues. Deletions cut 7 bases from V and 6 bases from J, with 9 bases between. Germline CDR1 is SNHLY and CDR2 is FYNNEI. CDR3 bases: TGTGCCAGCAAAAGACGGGATGGCTACACCTTC. As protein: CASKRRDGYTF.

This chain connects TRBV7-8 to TRBJ2-1; 14 bases align to TRBD2. CDR1 and CDR2 (germline): SGHVS, FQNEAQ. The CDR3 has 16 amino acids. Losses at the gene ends were 4 bases for V and 7 bases for J; bases not matched to a gene: 6. In DNA form, the CDR3 reads TGTGCCAGCAGCTCTGGACTAGCGGGGGGATATAATGAGCAGTTCTTC. This translates into CASSSGLAGGYNEQFF.